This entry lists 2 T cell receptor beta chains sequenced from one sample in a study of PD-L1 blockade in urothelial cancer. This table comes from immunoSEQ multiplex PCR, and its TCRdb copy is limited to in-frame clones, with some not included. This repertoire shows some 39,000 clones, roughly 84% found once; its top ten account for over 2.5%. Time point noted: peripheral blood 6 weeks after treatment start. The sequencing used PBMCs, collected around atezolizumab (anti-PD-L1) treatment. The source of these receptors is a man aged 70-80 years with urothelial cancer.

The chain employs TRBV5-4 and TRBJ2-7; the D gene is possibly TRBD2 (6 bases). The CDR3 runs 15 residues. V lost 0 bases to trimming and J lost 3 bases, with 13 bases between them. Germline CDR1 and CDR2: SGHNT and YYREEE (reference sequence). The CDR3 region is CASSLGSGAGYEQYF. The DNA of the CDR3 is TGTGCCAGCAGCTTGGGATCGGGAGCTGGCTACGAGCAGTACTTC.

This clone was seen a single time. CDR3 protein: CASRSPGLAAFNEQFF. In DNA form, the CDR3 reads TGTGCCAGCAGATCGCCCGGACTAGCGGCCTTCAATGAGCAGTTCTTC. The V and J genes are TRBV28 and TRBJ2-1; 10 nucleotides match TRBD2. With 6 bases clipped from V and 6 bases from J, the junction kept 11 bases outside the gene matches. This CDR3 spans 16 amino acids. Germline V lookup: CDR1 MDHEN, CDR2 SYDVKM.